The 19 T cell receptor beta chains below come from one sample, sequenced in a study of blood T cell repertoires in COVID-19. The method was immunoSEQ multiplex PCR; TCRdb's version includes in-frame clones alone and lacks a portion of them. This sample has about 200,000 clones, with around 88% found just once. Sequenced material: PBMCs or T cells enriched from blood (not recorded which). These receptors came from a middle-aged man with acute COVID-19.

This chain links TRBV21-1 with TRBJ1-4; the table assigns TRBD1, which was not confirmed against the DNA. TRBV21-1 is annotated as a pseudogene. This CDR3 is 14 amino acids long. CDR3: CASSNPRADEKLFF. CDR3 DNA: TGTGCCAGCAGCAATCCCAGGGCAGATGAAAAACTGTTTTTT.

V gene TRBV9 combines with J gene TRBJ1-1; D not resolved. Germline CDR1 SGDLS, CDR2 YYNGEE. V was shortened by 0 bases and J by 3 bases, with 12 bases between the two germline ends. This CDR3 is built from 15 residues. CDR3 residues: CASSVAGRSDTEAFF. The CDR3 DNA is TGTGCCAGCAGCGTAGCGGGGAGGAGTGACACTGAAGCTTTCTTT.

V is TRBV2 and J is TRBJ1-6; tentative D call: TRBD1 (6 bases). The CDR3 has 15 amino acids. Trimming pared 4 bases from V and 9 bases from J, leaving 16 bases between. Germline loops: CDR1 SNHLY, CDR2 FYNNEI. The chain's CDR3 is CASSGGPPSSSPLHF. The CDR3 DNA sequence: TGTGCCAGCAGTGGGGGGCCTCCTAGTAGTTCACCCCTCCACTTT.

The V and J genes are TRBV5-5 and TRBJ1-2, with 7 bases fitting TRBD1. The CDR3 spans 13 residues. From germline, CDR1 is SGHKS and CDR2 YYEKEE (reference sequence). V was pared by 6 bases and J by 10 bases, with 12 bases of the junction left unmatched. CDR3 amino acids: CASTIRDSSYYTF. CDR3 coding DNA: TGTGCCAGCACCATCCGGGACAGCTCATACTACACCTTC.

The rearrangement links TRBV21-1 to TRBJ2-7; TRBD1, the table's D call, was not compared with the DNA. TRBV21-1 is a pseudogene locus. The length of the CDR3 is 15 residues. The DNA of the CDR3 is TGTGCCAGCAGCAATCATCCTACAGGGAGCTACGAGCAGTACTTC. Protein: CASSNHPTGSYEQYF.

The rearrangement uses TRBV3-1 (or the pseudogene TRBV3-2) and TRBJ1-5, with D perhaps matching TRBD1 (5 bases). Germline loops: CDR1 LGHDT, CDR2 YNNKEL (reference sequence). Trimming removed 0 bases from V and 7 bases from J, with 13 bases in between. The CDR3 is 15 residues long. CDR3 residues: CASSQDFVRGQPQHF. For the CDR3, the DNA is TGTGCCAGCAGCCAAGATTTCGTCCGGGGGCAGCCCCAGCATTTT.

This CDR3 is CASSITGTGPGNTIYF. The CDR3 bases are TGTGCCAGTAGTATCACCGGGACAGGCCCTGGAAACACCATATATTTT. This chain joins TRBV19 and TRBJ1-3; 8 bases match TRBD1. After removal of 3 bases from V and 2 bases from J, the junction contained 6 bases not matched to a gene. The CDR3 is 16 residues long. Germline-derived CDR1 and CDR2 are LNHDA and SQIVND (reference sequence).

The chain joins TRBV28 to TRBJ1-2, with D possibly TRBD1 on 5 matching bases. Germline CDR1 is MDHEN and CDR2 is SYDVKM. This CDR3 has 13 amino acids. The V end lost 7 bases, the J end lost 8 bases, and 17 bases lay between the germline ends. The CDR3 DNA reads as TGTGCCAGCAACCCTACTGGGGCGCGCGGCTACACCTTC. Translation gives CASNPTGARGYTF.

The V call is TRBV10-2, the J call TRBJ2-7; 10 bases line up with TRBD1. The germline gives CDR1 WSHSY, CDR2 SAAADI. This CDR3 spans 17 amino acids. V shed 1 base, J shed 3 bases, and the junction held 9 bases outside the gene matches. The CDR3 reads CASSELRQGAGYYEQYF. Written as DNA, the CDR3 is TGCGCCAGCAGTGAGTTACGACAGGGGGCGGGTTACTACGAGCAGTACTTC.

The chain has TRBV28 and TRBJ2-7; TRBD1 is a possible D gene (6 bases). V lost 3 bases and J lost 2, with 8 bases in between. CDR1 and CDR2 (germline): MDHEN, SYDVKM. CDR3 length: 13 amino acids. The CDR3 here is CASSFQGTYEQYF. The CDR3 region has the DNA TGTGCCAGCAGTTTCCAGGGGACCTACGAGCAGTACTTC.

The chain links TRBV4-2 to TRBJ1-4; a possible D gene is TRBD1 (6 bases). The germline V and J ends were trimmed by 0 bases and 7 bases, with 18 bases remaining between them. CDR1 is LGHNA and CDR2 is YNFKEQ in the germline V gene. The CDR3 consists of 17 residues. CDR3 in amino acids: CASSQEQGRALAEKLFF. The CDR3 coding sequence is TGTGCCAGCAGCCAAGAGCAGGGGCGAGCTCTGGCTGAAAAACTGTTTTTT.

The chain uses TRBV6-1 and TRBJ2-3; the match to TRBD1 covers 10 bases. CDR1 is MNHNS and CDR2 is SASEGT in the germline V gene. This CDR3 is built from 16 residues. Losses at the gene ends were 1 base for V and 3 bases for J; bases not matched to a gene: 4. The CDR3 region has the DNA TGTGCCAGCAGTGAAGGGAGGGGACAGGGGACAGATACGCAGTATTTT. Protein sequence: CASSEGRGQGTDTQYF.

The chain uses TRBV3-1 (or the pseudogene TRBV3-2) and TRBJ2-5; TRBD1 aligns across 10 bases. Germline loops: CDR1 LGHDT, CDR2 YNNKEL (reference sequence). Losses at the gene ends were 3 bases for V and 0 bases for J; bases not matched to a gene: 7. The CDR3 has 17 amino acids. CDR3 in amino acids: CASSQYEDRGDQETQYF. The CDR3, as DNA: TGTGCCAGCAGCCAGTACGAGGACAGGGGGGACCAAGAGACCCAGTACTTC.

CDR3 region: CASSSPQGTGPYEQYF. The CDR3 region has the DNA TGTGCCAGCAGCTCGCCCCAAGGGACAGGTCCCTACGAGCAGTACTTC. This rearrangement joins TRBV7-9 to TRBJ2-7; 8 bases agree with TRBD1. J lost 2 bases, V lost 4 bases, and 10 bases had no gene match. Germline CDR1 reads SEHNR; CDR2 reads FQNEAQ (reference sequence). This CDR3 is built from 16 residues.

CDR3: CASSFLSADTEAFF. The CDR3 DNA sequence: TGTGCCAGCAGTTTTTTATCCGCGGACACTGAAGCTTTCTTT. The chain is built from TRBV28 and TRBJ1-1; D ambiguous. The ends were cut back, 3 bases at V and 3 bases at J, with 11 bases in the middle. This CDR3 has 14 amino acids. The V gene's germline CDR1 is MDHEN and CDR2 SYDVKM.

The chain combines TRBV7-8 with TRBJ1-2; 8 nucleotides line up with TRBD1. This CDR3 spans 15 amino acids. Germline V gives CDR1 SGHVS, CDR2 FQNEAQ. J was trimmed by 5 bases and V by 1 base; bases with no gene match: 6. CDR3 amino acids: CASSLEPGGGYGYTF. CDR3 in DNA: TGTGCCAGCAGCTTAGAACCAGGGGGCGGGTATGGCTACACCTTC.

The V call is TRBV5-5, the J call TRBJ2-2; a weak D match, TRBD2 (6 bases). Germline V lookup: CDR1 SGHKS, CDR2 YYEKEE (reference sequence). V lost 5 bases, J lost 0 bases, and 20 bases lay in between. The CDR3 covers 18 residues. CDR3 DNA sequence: TGTGCCAGCAGTGTACTACCCGGGACTGTTACGAACACCGGGGAGCTGTTTTTT. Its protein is CASSVLPGTVTNTGELFF.

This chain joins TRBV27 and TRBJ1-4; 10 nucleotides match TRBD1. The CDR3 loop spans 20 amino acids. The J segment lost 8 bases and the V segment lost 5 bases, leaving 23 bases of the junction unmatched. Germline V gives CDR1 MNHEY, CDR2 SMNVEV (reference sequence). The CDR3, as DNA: TGTGCCAGCAGTCCTCACCCCAACTTCCTAAGACAGGGGGCAGTGGAAAAACTGTTTTTT. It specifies CASSPHPNFLRQGAVEKLFF.

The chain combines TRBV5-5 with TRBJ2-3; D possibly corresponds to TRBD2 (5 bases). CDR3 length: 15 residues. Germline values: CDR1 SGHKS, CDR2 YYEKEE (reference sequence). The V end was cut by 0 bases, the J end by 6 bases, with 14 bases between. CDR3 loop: CASSLAGLDADTQYF. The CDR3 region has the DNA TGTGCCAGCAGCTTGGCCGGACTCGACGCGGATACGCAGTATTTT.